The source of this T cell receptor (beta chain) is a study of cytomegalovirus exposure and HLA in healthy donors. Primers included in the PCR were 60 Vbeta and 13 Jbeta primers. Here immunoSEQ multiplex PCR was the method, and the copy in TCRdb shows in-frame clones only, minus some. The table shows 100,000 to 150,000 clones, with 70% to 85% occurring only once. The V end was cut by 5 bases, the J end by 2 bases, with 14 bases between. In germline, CDR1 is SGHRS, CDR2 YFSETQ. The CDR3 contains 14 residues. Whole-study findings and limits: Whilst most TCR sequences proved rare, a subset of public TCRs occurred across many donors. Later examination showed HLA-associated TCR beta chains had greater clonal expansion than equally common others.

Comments on this clone: Antigen: not known.

This sequence joins TRBV5-1 and TRBJ2-7, with D possibly TRBD1 on 5 matching bases. The sample taken for sequencing was PBMCs. This TCR came from a boy aged 10-17 years in good health and CMV-seronegative. CDR3 loop: CASRPRASTYEQYF. CDR3 in DNA: TGCGCCAGCAGACCCAGGGCCTCCACCTACGAGCAGTACTTC. Full variable domain (outside the CDR3, taken from reference TRBV5-1 and TRBJ2-7): KAGVTQTPRYLIKTRGQQVTLSCSPISGHRSVSWYQQTPGQGLQFLFEYFSETQRNKGNFPGRFSGRQFSNSRSEMNVSTLELGDSALYLCASRPRASTYEQYFGPGTRLTVT.